This TCR beta chain is from a study of radiation and T cells in renal cell carcinoma (dated by TCRdb to 2020 to 2021). General notes on the study: A total of some 51 samples underwent TCR beta sequencing, made up of some 26 tumors and roughly 27 peripheral blood samples. In the approximately 58 samples combined, some 4 million unique CDR3 nucleotide sequences were found, encoding roughly 2,500,000 unique CDR3 amino acid sequences. Paper-wide results and their limitations: Because the trial had a single-armed design, the trial could not examine how radiation dose or scheduling affected the TCR repertoire. No pretreatment tumor biopsies were available, so the baseline intratumoral presence of clonotypes could not be determined. In blood, the top tumor clonotypes increased between baseline and 2 weeks post-radiation and then shrank by 4 weeks, which suggests that tumor-resident clones expanded only transiently. Because only small tumor regions of approximately 1 g were available, intratumoral heterogeneity was not captured. Irradiated tumors showed higher TCR clonality than controls, with the top 100 clonotypes averaging 54% of the repertoire versus 43% in nephrectomy-only tumors. Irradiated tumors contained more dominant CDR3 motifs, and these motifs occupied a larger share of the repertoire than in control tumors.

Compared with the rest of its sample, this clone is medium-sized (0.01 to 0.1%). This receptor's antigen is unknown. No much larger clone exists at a distance of one base, and base qualities are not known. The time point label here, explained by the study, means: tumor resected at nephrectomy. What the treatment or condition label conveys for this sample: 15 Gy SBRT to primary tumor, nephrectomy 4 weeks later. Samples were obtained from a clinical trial, in which 15 Gy stereotactic body radiation therapy was delivered to primary renal cell carcinomas and nephrectomy was performed 4 weeks later. Renal cell carcinoma with clear cell pathology was present in all patients. Tumor processing involved mechanical dissociation, digestion with collagenase/hyaluronidase at 37 degrees C, handling in gentleMACS C tubes, and storage in liquid nitrogen. Genomic DNA for TCR sequencing was prepared using the QIAamp DNA Blood Mini Kit (Qiagen). The analyses included only samples that passed all quality control checks.

TCR beta libraries were generated from genomic DNA with the immunoSEQ kit, following the manufacturer's recommendations. To prepare libraries, a first multiplex PCR with proprietary primers was run, followed by a second PCR that added unique barcodes, and a bead cleanup was done after each round. Each sample batch included a kit-provided positive control reaction and a negative control reaction. The final libraries were assessed on an Agilent 4200 TapeStation D1000 ScreenTape, pooled by volume, and quantified by qPCR. Sequencing was performed on an Illumina NextSeq500 using a MidOutput 150-cycle cartridge, with 156 Read1 cycles, 15 Index1 cycles, and the kit custom primers. The pooled library was loaded at 1.0 pM with a roughly 20% PhiX control spike-in. On the authors' methods: Vendor-processed data were analyzed in R, with a clonotype defined as all T cells sharing the same CDR3 nucleotide sequence. For clone abundance analyses, frequencies were normalized to the 10,000 most abundant clones in each sample. Public T cell clones, which averaged fewer than five per sample, were excluded before analysis. Dominant motifs were analyzed with ImmunoMap using the PAM10 matrix, a gap penalty of 30, and a homology threshold of 0.3, and motifs with a cumulative frequency of at least 0.01 were considered dominant. Tumor-enriched and baseline blood-enriched clonotypes were defined by at least a 32-fold difference in abundance between compartments. Tumor-blood repertoire similarity was measured with the Baroni-Urbani and Buser coefficient, and group comparisons used two-tailed Wilcoxon tests in R. In its TCRdb copy, this immuneACCESS table keeps in-frame sequences only and misses some clones. Where compared with another copy, unresolved V genes explain less than half of these, and the others have no known cause. The V and J calls and clone size come from that table; D and trimming were worked out from the DNA. This sample lists some 16,000 clones; 50% were detected once. 40% of the sample is held by the ten biggest clonotypes.

CDR1 and CDR2 (SGHKS, YYEKEE) derive from the germline V gene (reference sequence). V loses 3 bases at its end and J loses 3 bases; junction bases beyond the gene matches: 9. The CDR3 covers 16 residues, taking in both the cysteine and the phenylalanine. The CDR3 DNA has 48 bases and is translated from base 1. Recombination linked TRBV5-5 to TRBJ1-5; the central 7 bases match TRBD1. This sample comprised tumor tissue, obtained from a patient whose treatment included radiotherapy and nephrectomy. This clonotype was obtained from a woman aged 55-75 years with renal cell carcinoma. The CDR3 sequence is CASSYTGARFNQPQHF. Read as DNA, the sequence is TGTGCCAGCAGCTACACAGGGGCCCGTTTCAATCAGCCCCAGCATTTT. Where the CDR3 stops, the reference TRBV5-5 and TRBJ1-5 genes take over; the full variable domain is DAGVTQSPTHLIKTRGQQVTLRCSPISGHKSVSWYQQVLGQGPQFIFQYYEKEERGRGNFPDRFSARQFPNYSSELNVNALLLGDSALYLCASSYTGARFNQPQHFGDGTRLSIL.